The present entry profiles one TCR beta chain with its context. Clones were read by immunoSEQ multiplex PCR, and TCRdb kept only the in-frame ones, dropping some. The table records under 130,000 clones, around 91% of them present only once. With 4 bases clipped from V and 10 bases from J, the junction kept 7 bases outside the gene matches. The length of the CDR3 is 14 residues. The germline CDR1 and CDR2 sequences are GTSNPN and SVGIG (reference sequence). This record comes from a study of T cell responses to AZD1222 COVID-19 vaccine. This sequence joins TRBV30 and TRBJ1-6; 10 bases match TRBD1. The source of this sequence is an adult in good health. This specimen consisted of peripheral blood, obtained on day 0 of AZD1222 vaccination. DNA of the CDR3: TGTGCCTGGACGGGGGGGACAGGGGTCTCACCCCTCCACTTT. Translating gives CAWTGGTGVSPLHF.